The 20 T cell receptor beta chains given below trace back to one sample, sequenced in a study of cytomegalovirus exposure and HLA in healthy donors. PCR employed 60 Vbeta and 13 Jbeta primers. The repertoire was sequenced with immunoSEQ multiplex PCR; TCRdb's copy has only in-frame clones and lacks some. The sample yields about 160,000 clones, around nine tenths seen once. The source material was PBMCs. These receptors all stem from a woman in her late teens or twenties in good health and CMV-seronegative.

As for this clone: A read error may produce the germline difference seen at one junction end. V usage is TRBV9 and J usage is TRBJ2-2; D may be TRBD2 (6 bases). CDR3 length equals 15 residues. Germline CDR1 and CDR2: SGDLS and YYNGEE. The DNA of the CDR3 is TGTGCCAGCAGCCCGGGGACTCCGAATACCGGGGAGCTGTTTTTT. It translates to CASSPGTPNTGELFF.

The rearrangement joins TRBV27 to TRBJ2-3; 8 bases are shared with TRBD2. V lost 7 bases to trimming and J lost 6 bases; unmatched junction nucleotides: 12. CDR3 length equals 15 residues. The V gene's germline CDR1 is MNHEY and CDR2 SMNVEV (reference sequence). The chain's CDR3 is CASKQGAGVPDTQYF. DNA for the CDR3: TGTGCCAGCAAACAAGGAGCGGGGGTTCCCGATACGCAGTATTTT.

Only a few counts were recorded for this clone. The J gene is TRBJ1-4, the V gene TRBV19; the D gene is possibly TRBD1 (6 bases). Germline lookup yields CDR1 LNHDA and CDR2 SQIVND (reference sequence). The CDR3 consists of 14 residues. Trimming removed 6 bases at V and 6 bases at J, with 14 bases between. The CDR3: CASRYRVQDEKLFF. CDR3 bases: TGTGCCAGTAGGTACAGGGTTCAGGATGAAAAACTGTTTTTT.

The chain has TRBV4-1 and TRBJ1-2; no clear D. Germline V lookup: CDR1 MGHRA, CDR2 YSYEKL. Trimming cost V 6 bases and J 7 bases, with 21 bases left between them. The CDR3 sequence is 15 residues long. CDR3: CASSPPGRSMAGYTF. The CDR3 coding sequence is TGCGCCAGCAGTCCTCCGGGAAGGTCTATGGCTGGCTACACCTTC.

The gene calls are TRBV19 and TRBJ1-5; maybe TRBD1 (5 bases). This CDR3 has 16 residues. With 6 bases removed from V and 3 bases from J, the gap between germline ends came to 18 bases. The germline V gene has CDR1 LNHDA and CDR2 SQIVND (reference sequence). The CDR3 protein is CASSSSGVGNNQPQHF. CDR3 nucleotide sequence: TGTGCCAGTAGCTCATCGGGGGTTGGCAACAATCAGCCCCAGCATTTT.

V usage is TRBV6-1 and J usage is TRBJ2-5, with unresolved D. Trimming took 4 bases from V and 2 from J, leaving 11 bases between them. The CDR3 consists of 14 residues. CDR1 and CDR2 (germline): MNHNS, SASEGT. In DNA form, the CDR3 reads TGTGCCAGCAGTGCCCTAGTACCACAAGAGACCCAGTACTTC. Translation gives CASSALVPQETQYF.

The chain recombines TRBV25-1 with TRBJ2-1, with D maybe TRBD1 (7 bases). CDR1 is MGHDK, CDR2 SYGVNS, per germline. This CDR3 comprises 18 residues. Deletions cut 0 bases from V and 4 bases from J, with 19 bases between. As DNA, the CDR3 is TGTGCCAGCAGTGAATATGAGTGGAGGGGGCGACTATACAATGAGCAGTTCTTC. The encoded protein is CASSEYEWRGRLYNEQFF.

J is TRBJ2-7 and V is TRBV15; D is unresolved. V was pared by 5 bases and J by 2 bases, with 13 bases between. Per germline, CDR1 LNHNV and CDR2 YYDKDF (reference sequence). The CDR3 runs 14 residues. CDR3 sequence (DNA): TGTGCCACCAGCCAGTCCGAGAGCGCCTACGAGCAGTACTTC. It is translated as CATSQSESAYEQYF.

The V call is TRBV16, the J call TRBJ1-1, with 10 bases identical to TRBD1. Germline CDR1 KGHSY, CDR2 FQNENV. The ends lost 2 bases at V and 3 bases at J; junction bases unmatched: 9. The CDR3 loop spans 17 amino acids. The CDR3 region is CASSQRVGQGEYTEAFF. The CDR3 DNA reads as TGTGCCAGCAGCCAACGGGTCGGACAGGGGGAATACACTGAAGCTTTCTTT.

This chain connects TRBV19 to TRBJ1-5; 10 nucleotides line up with TRBD1. Unmatched junction bases numbered 7, after V lost 5 bases and J lost 6 bases. Germline V gene sequence: CDR1 LNHDA, CDR2 SQIVND (reference sequence). The CDR3 is 15 amino acids. The CDR3 here is CASSPQTGGSQPQHF. The DNA of the CDR3 is TGTGCCAGTAGTCCCCAGACAGGGGGCAGTCAGCCCCAGCATTTT.

This clone was observed a handful of times. The chain couples TRBV6-5 to TRBJ1-4; 8 nucleotides line up with TRBD1. CDR1 is MNHEY, CDR2 SVGAGI, per germline. J lost 6 bases, V lost 6 bases, and 3 bases had no gene match. The CDR3 loop spans 13 amino acids. The CDR3 loop is CASSETGDEKLFF. CDR3 nucleotide sequence: TGTGCCAGCAGCGAGACAGGGGATGAAAAACTGTTTTTT.

About this clone: Different DNA sequences within this sample yield the same CDR3. V gene TRBV19 combines with J gene TRBJ1-5, with unresolved D. The CDR3 length is 15 residues. Trimming took off 1 base at V and 2 bases at J, with 9 bases between the two ends. Germline CDR1 and CDR2: LNHDA and SQIVND (reference sequence). Written as DNA, the CDR3 is TGTGCCAGTAGTATAGGGACTCGTGGCAATCAGCCCCAGCATTTT. This sequence encodes CASSIGTRGNQPQHF.

In nucleotides, the CDR3 is TGTGCCATTACCACAGGGAACACCGGGGAGCTGTTTTTT. This translates into CAITTGNTGELFF. J is TRBJ2-2 and V is TRBV10-3; perhaps TRBD1 as D (5 bases). The germline V gene has CDR1 ENHRY and CDR2 SYGVKD. V shed 9 bases and J shed 1 base, with 9 bases lying between them. CDR3 length equals 13 residues.

This chain joins TRBV7-3 and TRBJ2-3; D is uncertain. V was shortened by 2 bases and J by 2 bases, with 5 bases between the two germline ends. This CDR3 has 13 amino acids. The germline V gene has CDR1 SGHTA and CDR2 FQGTGA. CDR3 nucleotides: TGTGCCAGCAGCTTAGAGTACACAGATACGCAGTATTTT. This sequence encodes CASSLEYTDTQYF.

The chain couples TRBV5-1 to TRBJ2-2; 13 bases align to TRBD2. The length of the CDR3 is 17 residues. CDR1 and CDR2 from the germline V gene are SGHRS and YFSETQ. V dropped 4 bases and J dropped 2; count of bases not matched to a gene: 5. DNA of the CDR3: TGCGCCAGCAGCACTGGGACTAGCGGGGAAAACACCGGGGAGCTGTTTTTT. It yields the protein CASSTGTSGENTGELFF.

V and J are TRBV5-1 and TRBJ2-1; TRBD1 matches 7 bases. CDR1 SGHRS and CDR2 YFSETQ come from the germline V gene. This CDR3 is built from 14 residues. V trimming: 4 bases; J trimming: 9 bases; junction bases outside the gene matches: 10. The CDR3 DNA is TGCGCCAGCAGCACGGGACAGCCATCGGGTGAGCAGTTCTTC. Translation: CASSTGQPSGEQFF.

This clone was found a few times. The rearrangement joins TRBV6-5 to TRBJ1-5; 9 bases align to TRBD1. CDR1 is MNHEY, CDR2 SVGAGI, per germline. The CDR3 loop spans 14 amino acids. With 6 bases clipped from V and 8 bases from J, the junction kept 8 bases outside the gene matches. The chain's CDR3 is CASSDRDREEPQHF. DNA of the CDR3: TGTGCCAGCAGCGACCGGGACAGGGAAGAGCCCCAGCATTTT.

J is TRBJ2-5 and V is TRBV19; no firm D call. Per the germline V gene, CDR1 is LNHDA and CDR2 is SQIVND (reference sequence). CDR3 size: 13 residues. Trimming removed 4 bases from V and 6 bases from J, with 12 bases in between. DNA for the CDR3: TGTGCCAGTAGTAATCGTCTAATGAAGACCCAGTACTTC. Translated, it gives CASSNRLMKTQYF.

The rearrangement links TRBV2 to TRBJ2-7; tentatively, D is TRBD1 (5 bases). CDR3 size: 13 residues. V lost 10 bases and J 4 bases, leaving 17 bases between the germline ends. CDR1 SNHLY and CDR2 FYNNEI come from the germline V gene. The CDR3 is CAIGQGGRYEQYF. DNA of the CDR3: TGTGCCATCGGCCAGGGTGGTAGATACGAGCAGTACTTC.

The V gene is TRBV27, the J gene TRBJ2-7, with D perhaps TRBD2 (5 bases). Germline V gene data show CDR1 as MNHEY and CDR2 as SMNVEV (reference sequence). CDR3 size: 13 residues. V dropped 4 bases and J dropped 7 bases, with 14 bases sitting between them. This chain's CDR3 is CASSSKSTGEQYF. CDR3 DNA: TGTGCCAGCAGTTCCAAATCCACGGGGGAGCAGTACTTC.